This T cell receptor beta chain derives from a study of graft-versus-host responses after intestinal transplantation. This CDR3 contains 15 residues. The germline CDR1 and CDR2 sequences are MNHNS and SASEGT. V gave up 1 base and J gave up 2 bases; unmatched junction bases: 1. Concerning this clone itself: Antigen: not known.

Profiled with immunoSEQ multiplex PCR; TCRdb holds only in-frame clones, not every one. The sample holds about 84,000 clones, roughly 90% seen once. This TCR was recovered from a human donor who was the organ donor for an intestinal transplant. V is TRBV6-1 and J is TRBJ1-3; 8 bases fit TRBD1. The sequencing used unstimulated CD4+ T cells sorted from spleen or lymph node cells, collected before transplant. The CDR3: CASSEGTGTGNTIYF. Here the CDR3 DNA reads TGTGCCAGCAGTGAAGGGACAGGGACTGGAAACACCATATATTTT.